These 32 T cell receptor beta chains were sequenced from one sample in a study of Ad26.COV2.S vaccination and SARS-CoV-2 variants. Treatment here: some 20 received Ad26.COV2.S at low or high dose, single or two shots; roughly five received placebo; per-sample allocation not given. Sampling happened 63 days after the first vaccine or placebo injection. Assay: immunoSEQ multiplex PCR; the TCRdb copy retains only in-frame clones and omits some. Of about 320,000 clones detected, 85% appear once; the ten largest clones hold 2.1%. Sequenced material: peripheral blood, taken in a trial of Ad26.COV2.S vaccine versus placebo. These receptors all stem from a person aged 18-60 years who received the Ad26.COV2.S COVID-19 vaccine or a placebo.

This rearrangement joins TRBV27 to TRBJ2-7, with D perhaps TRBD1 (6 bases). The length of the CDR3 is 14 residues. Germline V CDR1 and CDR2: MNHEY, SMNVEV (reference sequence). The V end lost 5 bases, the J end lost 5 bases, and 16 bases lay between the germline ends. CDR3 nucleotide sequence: TGTGCCAGCAGTCCACAGGGTAGTCACGACGAGCAGTACTTC. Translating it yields CASSPQGSHDEQYF.

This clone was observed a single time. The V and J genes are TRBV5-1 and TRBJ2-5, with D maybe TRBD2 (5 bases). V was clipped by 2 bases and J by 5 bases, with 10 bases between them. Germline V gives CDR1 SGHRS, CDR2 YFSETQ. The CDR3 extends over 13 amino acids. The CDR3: CASSFGLTETQYF. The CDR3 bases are TGCGCCAGCAGCTTTGGACTGACGGAGACCCAGTACTTC.

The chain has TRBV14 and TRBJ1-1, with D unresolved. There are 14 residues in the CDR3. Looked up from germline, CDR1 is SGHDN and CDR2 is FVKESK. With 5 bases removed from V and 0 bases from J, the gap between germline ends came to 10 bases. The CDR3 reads CASSYTVMNTEAFF. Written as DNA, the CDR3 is TGTGCCAGCAGCTATACAGTTATGAACACTGAAGCTTTCTTT.

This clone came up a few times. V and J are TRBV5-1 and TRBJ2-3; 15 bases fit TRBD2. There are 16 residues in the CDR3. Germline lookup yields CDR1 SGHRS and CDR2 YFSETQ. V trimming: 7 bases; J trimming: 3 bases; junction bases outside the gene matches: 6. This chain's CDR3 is CASAAGTSGGTDTQYF. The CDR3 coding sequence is TGCGCCAGCGCCGCCGGGACTAGCGGGGGGACAGATACGCAGTATTTT.

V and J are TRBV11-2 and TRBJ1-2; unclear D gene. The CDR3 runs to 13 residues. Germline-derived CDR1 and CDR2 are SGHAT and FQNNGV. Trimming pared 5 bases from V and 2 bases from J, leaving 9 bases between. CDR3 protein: CASSLTANYGYTF. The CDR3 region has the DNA TGTGCCAGCAGCCTAACAGCAAACTATGGCTACACCTTC.

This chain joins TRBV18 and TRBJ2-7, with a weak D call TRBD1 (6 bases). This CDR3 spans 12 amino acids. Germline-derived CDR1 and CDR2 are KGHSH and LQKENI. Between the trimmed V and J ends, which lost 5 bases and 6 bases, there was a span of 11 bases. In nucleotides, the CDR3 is TGTGCCAGCTCATCAACAGGGCCCGAGCAGTACTTC. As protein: CASSSTGPEQYF.

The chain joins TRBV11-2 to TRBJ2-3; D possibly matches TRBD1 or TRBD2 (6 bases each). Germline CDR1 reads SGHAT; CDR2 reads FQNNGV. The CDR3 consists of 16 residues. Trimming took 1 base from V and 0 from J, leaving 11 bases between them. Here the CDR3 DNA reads TGTGCCAGCAGCTTAGCCGGGGGCATAAGCACAGATACGCAGTATTTT. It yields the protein CASSLAGGISTDTQYF.

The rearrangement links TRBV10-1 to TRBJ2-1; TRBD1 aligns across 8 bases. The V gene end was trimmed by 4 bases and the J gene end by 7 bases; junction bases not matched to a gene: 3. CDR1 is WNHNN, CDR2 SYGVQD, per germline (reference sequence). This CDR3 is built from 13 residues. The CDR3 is CASSAYRGNEQFF. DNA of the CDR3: TGCGCCAGCAGTGCCTACAGGGGGAATGAGCAGTTCTTC.

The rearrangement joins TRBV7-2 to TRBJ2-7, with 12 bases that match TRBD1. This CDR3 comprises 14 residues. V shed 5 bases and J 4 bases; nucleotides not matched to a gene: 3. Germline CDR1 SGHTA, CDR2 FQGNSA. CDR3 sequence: CASSGDRGLYEQYF. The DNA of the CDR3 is TGTGCCAGCAGCGGGGACAGGGGGCTATACGAGCAGTACTTC.

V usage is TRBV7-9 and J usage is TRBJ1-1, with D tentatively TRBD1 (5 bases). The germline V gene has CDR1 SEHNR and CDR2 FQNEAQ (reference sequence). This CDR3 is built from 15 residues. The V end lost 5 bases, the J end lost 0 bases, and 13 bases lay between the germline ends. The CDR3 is CASSPRTNMNTEAFF. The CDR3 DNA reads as TGTGCCAGCAGCCCTCGGACAAACATGAACACTGAAGCTTTCTTT.

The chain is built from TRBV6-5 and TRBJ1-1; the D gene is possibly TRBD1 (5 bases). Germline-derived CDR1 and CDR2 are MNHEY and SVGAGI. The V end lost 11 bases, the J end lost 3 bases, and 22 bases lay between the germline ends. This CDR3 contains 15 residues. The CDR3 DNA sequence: TGTGCCTCCGGGGCCCTAAGGGGCGGGTACACTGAAGCTTTCTTT. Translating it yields CASGALRGGYTEAFF.

CDR3 amino acids: CASSLHSQPQHF. DNA of the CDR3: TGTGCCAGCAGCCTACATAGTCAGCCCCAGCATTTT. The gene calls are TRBV11-2 and TRBJ1-5; D is uncertain. The germline CDR1 and CDR2 sequences are SGHAT and FQNNGV. The ends were cut back, 5 bases at V and 6 bases at J, with 8 bases in the middle. This CDR3 spans 12 amino acids.

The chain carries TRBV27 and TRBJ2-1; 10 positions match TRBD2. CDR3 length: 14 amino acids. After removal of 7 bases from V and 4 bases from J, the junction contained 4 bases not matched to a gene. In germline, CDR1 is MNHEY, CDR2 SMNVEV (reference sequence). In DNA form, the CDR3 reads TGTGCCAGCACCCCTAGCGGGGGTTACAATGAGCAGTTCTTC. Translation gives CASTPSGGYNEQFF.

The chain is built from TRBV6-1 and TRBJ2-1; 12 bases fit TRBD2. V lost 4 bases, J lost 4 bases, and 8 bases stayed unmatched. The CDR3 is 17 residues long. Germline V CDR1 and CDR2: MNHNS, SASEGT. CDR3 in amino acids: CASSGRPSGGAYNEQFF. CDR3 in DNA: TGTGCCAGCAGTGGACGACCTAGCGGGGGGGCATACAATGAGCAGTTCTTC.

The DNA for the CDR3 is TGTGCCAGCAGCTTGGCAGCGGGGAGGGCTTTCTTT. It specifies CASSLAAGRAFF. The chain links TRBV5-4 to TRBJ1-1; the D is unclear. The V end was cut by 0 bases, the J end by 11 bases, with 11 bases between. The germline CDR1 and CDR2 sequences are SGHNT and YYREEE (reference sequence). The CDR3 has 12 amino acids.

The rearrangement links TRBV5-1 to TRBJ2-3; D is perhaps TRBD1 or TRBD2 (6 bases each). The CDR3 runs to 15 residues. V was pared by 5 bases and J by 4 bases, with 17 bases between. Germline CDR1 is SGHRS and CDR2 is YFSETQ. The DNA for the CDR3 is TGCGCCAGCAGAGGAGGGGGTCCTGGGGCAGATACGCAGTATTTT. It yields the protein CASRGGGPGADTQYF.

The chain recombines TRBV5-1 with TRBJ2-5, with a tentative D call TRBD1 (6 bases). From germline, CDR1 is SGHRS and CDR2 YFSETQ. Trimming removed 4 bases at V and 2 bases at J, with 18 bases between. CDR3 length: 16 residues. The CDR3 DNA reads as TGCGCCAGCAGCGCCGGCCCCTCCGGGACACAAGAGACCCAGTACTTC. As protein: CASSAGPSGTQETQYF.

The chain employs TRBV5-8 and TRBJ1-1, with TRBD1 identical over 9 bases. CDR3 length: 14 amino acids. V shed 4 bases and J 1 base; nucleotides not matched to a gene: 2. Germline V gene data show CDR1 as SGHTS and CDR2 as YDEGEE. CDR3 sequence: CASSPGQGNTEAFF. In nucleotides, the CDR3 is TGTGCCAGCAGCCCGGGACAGGGGAACACTGAAGCTTTCTTT.

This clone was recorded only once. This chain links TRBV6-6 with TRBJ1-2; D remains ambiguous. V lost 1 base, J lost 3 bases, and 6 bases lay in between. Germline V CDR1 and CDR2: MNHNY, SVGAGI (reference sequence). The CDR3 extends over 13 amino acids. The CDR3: CASSYLRDYGYTF. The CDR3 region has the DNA TGTGCCAGCAGTTACTTGCGGGACTATGGCTACACCTTC.

This CDR3 is CASSSFRGGRSGELFF. The DNA for the CDR3 is TGTGCCAGCAGCTCTTTTCGGGGGGGCCGATCCGGGGAGCTGTTTTTT. The V and J genes are TRBV7-2 and TRBJ2-2; 8 positions agree with TRBD2. In germline, CDR1 is SGHTA, CDR2 FQGNSA. Losses at the gene ends were 4 bases for V and 6 bases for J; bases not matched to a gene: 10. The CDR3 contains 16 residues.

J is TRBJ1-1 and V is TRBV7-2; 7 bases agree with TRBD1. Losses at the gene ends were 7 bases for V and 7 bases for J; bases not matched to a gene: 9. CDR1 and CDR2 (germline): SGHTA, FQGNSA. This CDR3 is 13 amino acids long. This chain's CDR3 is CASNKIRQGEAFF. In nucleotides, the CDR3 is TGTGCCAGCAACAAAATCAGACAGGGTGAAGCTTTCTTT.

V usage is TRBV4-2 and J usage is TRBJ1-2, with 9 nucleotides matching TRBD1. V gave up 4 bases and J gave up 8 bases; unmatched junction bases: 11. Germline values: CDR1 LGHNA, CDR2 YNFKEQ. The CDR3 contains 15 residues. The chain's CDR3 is CASSLSGQGGDGYTF. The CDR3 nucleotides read TGTGCCAGCAGCCTTTCGGGACAGGGTGGAGACGGCTACACCTTC.

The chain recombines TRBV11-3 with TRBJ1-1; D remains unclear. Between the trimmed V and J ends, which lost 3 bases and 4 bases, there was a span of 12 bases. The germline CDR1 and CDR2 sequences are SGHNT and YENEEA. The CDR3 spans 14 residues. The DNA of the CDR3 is TGTGCCAGCAGCTTCCCCGGTTTGTCCACTGAAGCTTTCTTT. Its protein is CASSFPGLSTEAFF.

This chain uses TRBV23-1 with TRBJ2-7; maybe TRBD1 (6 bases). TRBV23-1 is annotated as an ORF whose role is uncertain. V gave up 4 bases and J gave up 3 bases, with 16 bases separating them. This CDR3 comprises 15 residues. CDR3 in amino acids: CASSRTGTPYYEQYF. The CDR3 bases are TGCGCCAGCAGTCGCACCGGGACACCATACTACGAGCAGTACTTC.

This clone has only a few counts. CDR3 amino acids: CASTDLGTGSHGYTF. CDR3 coding DNA: TGCGCCAGCACCGACTTGGGGACAGGCTCTCATGGCTACACCTTC. The chain joins TRBV4-1 to TRBJ1-2, with 8 bases identical to TRBD1. In germline, CDR1 is MGHRA, CDR2 YSYEKL. J was trimmed by 6 bases and V by 7 bases; bases with no gene match: 13. The CDR3 is 15 residues long.

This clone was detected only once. The CDR3: CASSEGSTGELFF. DNA for the CDR3: TGTGCCAGCAGTGAAGGGAGCACCGGGGAGCTGTTTTTT. The J gene is TRBJ2-2, the V gene TRBV2; the D is unclear. The CDR3 has 13 residues. Germline loops: CDR1 SNHLY, CDR2 FYNNEI. The germline V and J ends were trimmed by 1 base and 4 bases, with 4 bases remaining between them.

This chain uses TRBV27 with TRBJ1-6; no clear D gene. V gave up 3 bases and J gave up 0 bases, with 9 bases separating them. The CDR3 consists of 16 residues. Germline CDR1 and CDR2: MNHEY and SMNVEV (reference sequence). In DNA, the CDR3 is TGTGCCAGCAGTTTGAGCCGATACTCCTATAATTCACCCCTCCACTTT. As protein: CASSLSRYSYNSPLHF.

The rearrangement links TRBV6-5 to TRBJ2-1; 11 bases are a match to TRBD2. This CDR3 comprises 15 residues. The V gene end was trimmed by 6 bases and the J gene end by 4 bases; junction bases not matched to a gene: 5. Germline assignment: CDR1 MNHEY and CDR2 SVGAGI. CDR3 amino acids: CASRLGTSGYNEQFF. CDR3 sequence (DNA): TGTGCCAGCAGATTAGGGACTAGCGGTTACAATGAGCAGTTCTTC.

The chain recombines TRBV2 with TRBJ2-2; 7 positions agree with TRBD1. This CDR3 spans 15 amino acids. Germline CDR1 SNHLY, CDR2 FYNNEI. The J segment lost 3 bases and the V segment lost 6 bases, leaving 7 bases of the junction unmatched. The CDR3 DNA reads TGTGCCAGCAGATCTAGACAGGGAGACACCGGGGAGCTGTTTTTT. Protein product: CASRSRQGDTGELFF.

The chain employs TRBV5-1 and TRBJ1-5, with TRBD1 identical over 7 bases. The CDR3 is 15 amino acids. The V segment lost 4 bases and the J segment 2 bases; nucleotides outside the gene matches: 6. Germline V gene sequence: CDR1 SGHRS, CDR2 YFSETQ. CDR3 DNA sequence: TGCGCCAGCAGCGCCACAGGGGCGGGCAATCAGCCCCAGCATTTT. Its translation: CASSATGAGNQPQHF.

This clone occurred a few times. The CDR3 protein is CASRYAGTGNEQYF. The CDR3 DNA reads as TGCGCCAGCAGGTACGCCGGGACAGGGAACGAGCAGTACTTC. This chain connects TRBV5-1 to TRBJ2-7; TRBD1 agrees at 9 bases. J lost 5 bases, V lost 5 bases, and 8 bases had no gene match. Germline V CDR1 and CDR2: SGHRS, YFSETQ. CDR3 length: 14 amino acids. The full variable domain, with the rest looked up from reference TRBV5-1 and TRBJ2-7, is KAGVTQTPRYLIKTRGQQVTLSCSPISGHRSVSWYQQTPGQGLQFLFEYFSETQRNKGNFPGRFSGRQFSNSRSEMNVSTLELGDSALYLCASRYAGTGNEQYFGPGTRLTVT.

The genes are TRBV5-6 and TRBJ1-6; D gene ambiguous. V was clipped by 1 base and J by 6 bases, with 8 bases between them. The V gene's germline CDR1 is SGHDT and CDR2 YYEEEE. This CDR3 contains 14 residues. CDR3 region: CASSLPEANSPLHF. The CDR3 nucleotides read TGTGCCAGCAGCTTGCCAGAAGCTAATTCACCCCTCCACTTT.